This T cell receptor beta chain is from a study of cytomegalovirus exposure and HLA in healthy donors. As for the study in general: Caucasian-associated ancestry cluster membership applied to less than 85% of around 400 genotyped donors.

Healthy bone marrow donors supplied every sample. General observations from the study: Some TCR beta chains (roughly 150 of them) were listed as cytomegalovirus-associated. Several of the most significant clusters were apparently associated with common viral pathogens in a later analysis.

The germline V gene has CDR1 SGHAT and CDR2 FQDESV (reference sequence). The CDR3 has 13 amino acids. Trimming cost V 3 bases and J 6 bases, with 9 bases left between them. Concerning this clone itself: Its antigen is not identified.

Vbeta (60) and Jbeta (13) primers were used in the PCR. The data were produced by immunoSEQ multiplex PCR, yet TCRdb's version contains in-frame clones alone and is incomplete. The sample has 150,000 or so clones, approximately 80% seen once. V and J are TRBV11-1 and TRBJ1-5; D not resolved. Sequenced sample: PBMCs. The TCR sequence derives from a woman aged 40-49 years in good health and CMV-seronegative. CDR3 coding DNA: TGTGCCAGCAGCTTGAACGCTATTCAGCCCCAGCATTTT. This sequence encodes CASSLNAIQPQHF. The whole variable domain, filled in from reference TRBV11-1 and TRBJ1-5, reads EAEVAQSPRYKITEKSQAVAFWCDPISGHATLYWYRQILGQGPELLVQFQDESVVDDSQLPKDRFSAERLKGVDSTLKIQPAELGDSAMYLCASSLNAIQPQHFGDGTRLSIL.